This T cell receptor beta chain was captured in a study of cytomegalovirus exposure and HLA in healthy donors. Turning to the study itself: Roughly 80 million unique TCRs from HLA-typed donors were held in an early data release.

Comments on this clone: Its cognate antigen is unknown.

V was clipped by 6 bases and J by 2 bases, with 13 bases between them. The CDR3 sequence is 14 residues long. Germline V gene sequence: CDR1 MDHEN, CDR2 SYDVKM. The PCR contained 60 Vbeta and 13 Jbeta primers. As processed by the authors: A later analysis tallied 87 million or so unique TCR beta chains, 10 million to 12 million of them shared. TCRdb keeps only in-frame clones here, not all; method: immunoSEQ multiplex PCR. From that table come the V and J calls and clone size; the DNA was used to work out D and trimming. The sample yields 70,000 to 95,000 clones, around four fifths seen once. Points from the study as a whole: CMV serostatus was the sole immune exposure information available. Overall, approximately 180 TCR beta chains were annotated as cytomegalovirus-associated.

The TCR was taken from a woman in her late teens or twenties in good health and CMV-seropositive. Sequencing was done on a sample of PBMCs. The V and J genes are TRBV28 and TRBJ1-1, with D possibly matching TRBD1 (6 bases). CDR3 nucleotides: TGTGCCAGCAGCCCCGGGGGGCCCAACACTGAAGCTTTCTTT. Its translation is CASSPGGPNTEAFF. Based on the CDR3 plus reference TRBV28 and TRBJ1-1, the full variable domain is DVKVTQSSRYLVKRTGEKVFLECVQDMDHENMFWYRQDPGLGLRLIYFSYDVKMKEKGDIPEGYSVSREKKERFSLILESASTNQTSMYLCASSPGGPNTEAFFGQGTRLTVV.